One sample yielded the 6 T cell receptor beta chains listed below, sequenced in a study of control samples from healthy donors and cancer patients. TCRdb's table, derived via immunoSEQ multiplex PCR, lists solely in-frame clones and lacks some. Of roughly 120,000 clones in the sample, about 95% were seen once. What was sequenced was blood. The receptors were gathered from a man aged 30 to 45 in good health.

The V and J genes are TRBV28 and TRBJ2-6; no firm D call. Germline V gives CDR1 MDHEN, CDR2 SYDVKM. The CDR3 has 18 residues. Trimming removed 6 bases from V and 0 bases from J, with 18 bases in between. DNA of the CDR3: TGTGCCAGCAGCACTCAGACCGGACGGGTCTCTGGGGCCAACGTCCTGACTTTC. This codes for CASSTQTGRVSGANVLTF.

The chain couples TRBV4-1 to TRBJ1-6; 10 bases agree with TRBD1. There are 15 residues in the CDR3. The V gene's germline CDR1 is MGHRA and CDR2 YSYEKL. With 4 bases clipped from V and 8 bases from J, the junction kept 5 bases outside the gene matches. The CDR3 bases are TGCGCCAGCAGCCCGACCGGGACAGGGGATTCACCCCTCCACTTT. Translating it yields CASSPTGTGDSPLHF.

The chain employs TRBV7-8 and TRBJ2-3; 13 nucleotides align to TRBD2. From germline, CDR1 is SGHVS and CDR2 FQNEAQ. The CDR3 runs 15 residues. With V trimmed by 5 bases and J by 7 bases, 6 bases remained unmatched. The CDR3 sequence: CASSPTSGGSNTQYF. The CDR3 nucleotides are TGTGCCAGCAGCCCGACTAGCGGGGGGTCTAATACGCAGTATTTT.

The chain joins TRBV19 to TRBJ1-1, with D possibly being TRBD1 (5 bases). Trimming removed 7 bases at V and 0 bases at J, with 12 bases between. CDR1 is LNHDA and CDR2 is SQIVND in the germline V gene (reference sequence). The CDR3 consists of 14 residues. CDR3 nucleotides: TGTGCCAGTATACCAGGGTATATGAACACTGAAGCTTTCTTT. It translates to CASIPGYMNTEAFF. Supplemented by reference TRBV19 and TRBJ1-1, the full variable domain reads DGGITQSPKYLFRKEGQNVTLSCEQNLNHDAMYWYRQDPGQGLRLIYYSQIVNDFQKGDIAEGYSVSREKKESFPLTVTSAQKNPTAFYLCASIPGYMNTEAFFGQGTRLTVV.

This chain joins TRBV2 and TRBJ1-5, with no clear D. The germline gives CDR1 SNHLY, CDR2 FYNNEI. V lost 10 bases, J lost 2 bases, and 15 bases lay in between. CDR3 length equals 14 residues. Written as DNA, the CDR3 is TGTGCCATAGACAAGGGCCAGGGCAATCAGCCCCAGCATTTT. Protein product: CAIDKGQGNQPQHF.

The chain combines TRBV5-1 with TRBJ1-2, with TRBD1 identical over 7 bases. Losses at the gene ends were 0 bases for V and 3 bases for J; bases not matched to a gene: 2. Germline CDR1 is SGHRS and CDR2 is YFSETQ. The CDR3 has 14 amino acids. In nucleotides, the CDR3 is TGCGCCAGCAGCTTGGGAGACAGGGACTATGGCTACACCTTC. It yields the protein CASSLGDRDYGYTF.